A single sample is the source of the 21 T cell receptor beta chains below, sequenced in a study of T cells after yellow fever vaccination. TCRdb passed the 5' RACE reads through MiXCR, listing each CDR3 protein once. The sample consists of about 230,000 distinct CDR3 sequences, roughly 6.3% of them appearing once. The sample consisted of CD4+ T cells sorted from PBMCs, taken on the day of the yellow fever booster vaccination. The receptors stem from a man younger than 40 who received the YFV17D yellow fever vaccine.

J is TRBJ2-7 and V is TRBV20-1; 8 nucleotides match TRBD1. This CDR3 region has 16 residues. Germline values: CDR1 DFQATT, CDR2 SNEGSKA (reference sequence). V trimming: 0 bases; J trimming: 4 bases; junction bases outside the gene matches: 11. CDR3 amino acids: CSARDSIRTGWYEQYF. Written as DNA, the CDR3 is TGCAGTGCTAGAGATAGTATACGGACAGGGTGGTACGAGCAGTACTTC.

J is TRBJ2-5 and V is TRBV5-1, with 7 bases fitting TRBD2. The J segment lost 1 base and the V segment lost 4 bases, leaving 4 bases of the junction unmatched. The CDR3 consists of 14 residues. CDR1 and CDR2 (germline): SGHRS, YFSETQ. The CDR3 nucleotides read TGCGCCAGCAGCACGGGACTACTCCAAGAGACCCAGTACTTC. This codes for CASSTGLLQETQYF.

Many counts were recorded for this clonotype. The chain couples TRBV11-2 to TRBJ2-1; TRBD1 is a possible D gene (6 bases). The CDR3 runs 13 residues. Trimming left V 4 bases short and J 10 bases short, with 14 bases between. The germline CDR1 and CDR2 sequences are SGHAT and FQNNGV. The CDR3 DNA reads TGTGCCAGCAGCTCCGACAGGACCACGGAGCAGTTCTTC. Protein sequence: CASSSDRTTEQFF.

This CDR3 is CSASRASLSYEQYF. CDR3 sequence (DNA): TGCAGTGCTAGCCGGGCCTCCCTTTCCTACGAGCAGTACTTC. The chain couples TRBV20-1 to TRBJ2-7; the D is unclear. The CDR3 is made up of 14 amino acids. Germline V CDR1 and CDR2: DFQATT, SNEGSKA (reference sequence). Trimming left V 3 bases short and J 1 base short, with 13 bases between.

This clonotype turned up a few times. The CDR3 DNA follows: TGTGCCAGCAGCGCGTTCTCTGGGACCTACACCATATATTTT. Its translation: CASSAFSGTYTIYF. The chain uses TRBV6-2 or TRBV6-3 and TRBJ1-3, with D possibly being TRBD1 (5 bases). Germline V gene data show CDR1 as MNHEY and CDR2 as SVGEGT. The CDR3 loop spans 14 amino acids. V gave up 6 bases and J gave up 8 bases, with 17 bases separating them.

The chain carries TRBV29-1 and TRBJ2-3, with no clear D. Germline-derived CDR1 and CDR2 are SQVTM and ANQGSEA. The CDR3 totals 9 residues. Trimming left V 0 bases short and J 8 bases short, with 0 bases between. CDR3 sequence (DNA): TGCAGCGTTGAAGATACGCAGTATTTT. This gives the protein CSVEDTQYF.

This clonotype was observed a few times. The chain carries TRBV20-1 and TRBJ2-7; no clear D gene. The CDR3 is 13 residues long. V lost 2 bases to trimming and J lost 6 bases, with 14 bases between them. Germline CDR1 is DFQATT and CDR2 is SNEGSKA (reference sequence). The CDR3 DNA reads as TGCAGTGCTAGAAAAAGGGTGGGTAGCGAGCAGTACTTC. Its protein is CSARKRVGSEQYF.

As DNA, the CDR3 is TGTGCCAGCACTCCACGATTGGGACTAGCTTCTAATGAGCAGTTCTTC. It translates to CASTPRLGLASNEQFF. This chain joins TRBV12-3 or TRBV12-4 and TRBJ2-1, with 9 bases matching TRBD2. The CDR3 length is 16 residues. V lost 7 bases, J lost 7 bases, and 14 bases stayed unmatched.

Only a few counts were recorded for this clonotype. This chain links TRBV24-1 with TRBJ2-5; 7 bases fit TRBD1. Germline V CDR1 and CDR2: KGHDR, SFDVKD. Trimming cost V 8 bases and J 2 bases; bases outside gene matches: 13. The CDR3 sequence is 16 residues long. The CDR3 sequence: CATKASPGTDQETQYF. In DNA form, the CDR3 reads TGTGCCACCAAAGCGAGCCCCGGGACAGATCAAGAGACCCAGTACTTC.

Regarding this clonotype: The conserved phenylalanine or tryptophan is not found at the CDR3 terminus, so this likely reflects a read error. The V call is TRBV5-1, the J call TRBJ2-5; 10 positions agree with TRBD1. The CDR3 is 15 amino acids. CDR1 SGHRS and CDR2 YFSETQ come from the germline V gene. With V trimmed by 7 bases and J by 5 bases, 11 bases remained unmatched. The CDR3 reads CASALAGTGVETQYL. The CDR3 DNA is TGCGCCAGCGCCTTGGCCGGGACAGGGGTCGAGACCCAGTACTTG.

This clonotype appeared a few times. The rearrangement uses TRBV7-6 and TRBJ2-1; 14 nucleotides line up with TRBD2. The CDR3 has 16 amino acids. Germline CDR1 SGHVS, CDR2 FNYEAQ. Losses at the gene ends were 3 bases for V and 10 bases for J; bases not matched to a gene: 8. For the CDR3, the DNA is TGTGCCAGCAGCTTCACCGGGACTAGCGGGAGTGGGGAGCAGTTCTTC. This codes for CASSFTGTSGSGEQFF.

There are a few counts of this clonotype. The chain uses TRBV5-5 and TRBJ1-1; no reliable D call. V was pared by 6 bases and J by 1 base, with 16 bases between. Germline V CDR1 and CDR2: SGHKS, YYEKEE (reference sequence). This CDR3 is built from 15 residues. Here the CDR3 reads CASTVRARGNTEAFF. In DNA, the CDR3 is TGTGCCAGCACCGTCCGGGCCCGCGGGAACACTGAAGCTTTCTTT.

A word on this clonotype: A read error may produce the germline difference seen at one junction end. The J gene is TRBJ2-2, the V gene TRBV12-3 or TRBV12-4, with 11 bases aligning to TRBD2. This CDR3 contains 18 residues. The CDR3 DNA is TGTGCCAGCTGTTTTCGGACTAGCGGGCTCGCGAACACCGGGGAGCTGTTTTTT. The encoded protein is CASCFRTSGLANTGELFF.

This clonotype was picked up a small number of times. V gene TRBV12-3 or TRBV12-4 combines with J gene TRBJ1-1, with unresolved D. V lost 6 bases and J 0 bases, leaving 14 bases between the germline ends. CDR3 length: 15 residues. CDR3 sequence: CASRKTQQLNTEAFF. CDR3 coding DNA: TGTGCCAGCAGAAAGACCCAACAGCTGAACACTGAAGCTTTCTTT.

The chain carries TRBV9 and TRBJ2-2, with 8 bases lining up with TRBD2. V lost 3 bases to trimming and J lost 4 bases; unmatched junction nucleotides: 5. The V gene's germline CDR1 is SGDLS and CDR2 YYNGEE. The CDR3 extends over 15 amino acids. The CDR3 DNA sequence: TGTGCCAGCAGCGAGACTAGCGAAGCCACCGGGGAGCTGTTTTTT. Amino acids: CASSETSEATGELFF. The full variable domain, its missing parts supplied by reference TRBV9 and TRBJ2-2, is DSGVTQTPKHLITATGQRVTLRCSPRSGDLSVYWYQQSLDQGLQFLIQYYNGEERAKGNILERFSAQQFPDLHSELNLSSLELGDSALYFCASSETSEATGELFFGEGSRLTVL.

In this sample, this clonotype turned up many times. The chain couples TRBV12-3 or TRBV12-4 to TRBJ2-3; D not certain. V lost 8 bases to trimming and J lost 6 bases, with 15 bases between them. This CDR3 has 13 amino acids. Here the CDR3 reads CASGPPVRDTQYF. The CDR3 DNA is TGTGCCAGCGGACCTCCGGTACGGGATACGCAGTATTTT.

This clonotype was recorded many times. V and J are TRBV5-1 and TRBJ2-5; D remains ambiguous. Germline values: CDR1 SGHRS, CDR2 YFSETQ. The CDR3 is made up of 12 amino acids. Deletions cut 5 bases from V and 6 bases from J, with 11 bases between. The CDR3 here is CASSSEEKTQYF. The CDR3 DNA is TGCGCCAGCAGTTCCGAAGAGAAGACCCAGTACTTC.

This clonotype was seen only a few times. The J gene is TRBJ2-7, the V gene TRBV28, with 9 bases that match TRBD1. This CDR3 contains 14 residues. V gave up 8 bases and J gave up 5 bases; unmatched junction bases: 10. Germline V gives CDR1 MDHEN, CDR2 SYDVKM. The CDR3: CASGLNRGLNEQYF. The CDR3 region has the DNA TGTGCCAGCGGCTTGAACAGGGGGCTAAACGAGCAGTACTTC.

This clonotype occurred once. The chain combines TRBV28 with TRBJ2-4; 7 nucleotides match TRBD1. V lost 5 bases and J lost 9; bases outside the gene matches: 13. This CDR3 comprises 15 residues. Germline CDR1 and CDR2: MDHEN and SYDVKM. In DNA, the CDR3 is TGTGCCAGCAGTACTACAGGGGCCGTAATAGGCATTCAGTACTTC. It yields the protein CASSTTGAVIGIQYF.

This clonotype was observed a few times. This chain connects TRBV25-1 to TRBJ2-1; no definite D call. Germline V gene data show CDR1 as MGHDK and CDR2 as SYGVNS. Trimming cost V 2 bases and J 12 bases, with 11 bases left between them. CDR3 size: 12 residues. CDR3 region: CASSEAYQGQFF. CDR3 bases: TGTGCCAGCAGTGAAGCGTACCAAGGGCAGTTCTTC.

This clonotype was seen at least ten times. The chain links TRBV24-1 to TRBJ2-1, with a tentative D call TRBD1 (6 bases). V gave up 5 bases and J gave up 7 bases, with 11 bases separating them. The V gene's germline CDR1 is KGHDR and CDR2 SFDVKD. This CDR3 spans 13 amino acids. CDR3: CATSALQGNEQFF. Written as DNA, the CDR3 is TGTGCCACCAGTGCCCTGCAGGGGAATGAGCAGTTCTTC.